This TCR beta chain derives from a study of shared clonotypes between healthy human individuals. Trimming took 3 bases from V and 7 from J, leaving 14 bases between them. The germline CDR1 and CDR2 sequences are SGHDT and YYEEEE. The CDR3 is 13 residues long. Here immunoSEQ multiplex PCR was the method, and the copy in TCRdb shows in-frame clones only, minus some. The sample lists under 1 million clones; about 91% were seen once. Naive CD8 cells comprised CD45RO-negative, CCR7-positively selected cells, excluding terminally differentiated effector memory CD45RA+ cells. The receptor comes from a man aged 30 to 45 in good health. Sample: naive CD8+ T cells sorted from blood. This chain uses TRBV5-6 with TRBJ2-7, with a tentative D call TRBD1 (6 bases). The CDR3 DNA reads TGTGCCAGCAGCTGGCAGGGGCACGGGGAGCAGTACTTC. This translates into CASSWQGHGEQYF.